One T cell receptor beta chain is described in this entry. These data come from a study of PD-1 blockade in classical Hodgkin lymphoma. The CDR3 contains 13 residues. The V and J ends lost 9 bases and 0 bases respectively, with 11 bases between them. Germline values: CDR1 MDHEN, CDR2 SYDVKM. The sample's time point: cycle 4 day 1 (C4D1), after around six weeks of nivolumab. Relapse was seen in all patients after autologous stem cell transplantation, and brentuximab vedotin exposure was variable. Clones were sequenced by immunoSEQ multiplex PCR, and TCRdb holds only the in-frame ones, with some missing. This repertoire shows fewer than 55,000 clones, 80% found once; its top ten account for around 19%.

Specimen: peripheral blood mononuclear cells (PBMCs), collected before the fourth cycle of nivolumab. The V gene is TRBV28, the J gene TRBJ1-1; maybe TRBD1 (6 bases). This sequence was found in a human donor with classical Hodgkin lymphoma. This CDR3 reads CASTGGLNTEAFF. The CDR3 DNA follows: TGTGCCAGTACGGGGGGCCTGAACACTGAAGCTTTCTTT.